Sequencing of this TCR beta chain was carried out in a study of blood T cells in healthy people across ages. Study results and caveats: Naive CD4+ cells and diversity were both higher in long-lived donors than in aged donors. The recorded TCR beta diversity per million T cells decreased in a roughly linear manner with age.

Details on this clonotype: The antigen is undetermined. A much larger clone sits a single nucleotide away, making a read error possible.

Primed by a sample-barcoded 5' primer and a J-beta primer mix, a second PCR proceeded for roughly 6 to 12 cycles. TCRdb analysed the 5' RACE reads with MiXCR anew, one entry per CDR3 protein. The sample yields 750,000 to 950,000 distinct CDR3 sequences, almost 30% seen once. The data also belong to a second study, concerning T cells of mothers and their children. From that study: Unrelated mother-child pairs always had slightly, but never significantly, lower normalized overlap than related pairs.

The specimen was blood. This TCR derives from a woman aged 40-49 years in good health.

CDR3 sequence reads: CANSLIGRERLGGETQYF. The DNA for the CDR3 is TGTGCCAACAGCTTAATAGGAAGGGAGAGACTAGGAGGGGAGACCCAGTACTTC. V is TRBV11-2 and J is TRBJ2-5, with D possibly matching TRBD2 (6 bases). CDR3 length: 18 residues. The germline V gene has CDR1 SGHAT and CDR2 FQNNGV.